The 9 T cell receptor beta chains listed next were all sequenced from one sample in a study of shared clonotypes between healthy human individuals. Terminally differentiated effector memory CD45RA+ cells were excluded from the naive CD8 cells, which were CD45RO-negative and positively selected for CCR7. Using immunoSEQ multiplex PCR, the repertoire was profiled, and TCRdb retains in-frame clones only, with some absent. The table has around 580,000 clones, roughly 98% seen once. The specimen was naive CD8+ T cells sorted from blood. All receptors derive from a man younger than 40 in good health.

For the CDR3, the DNA is TGTGCCAGCAGACTACAGGGTCGGAGTCAGCCCCAGCATTTT. This sequence encodes CASRLQGRSQPQHF. This chain connects TRBV28 to TRBJ1-5; TRBD1 might be the D (6 bases). The CDR3 is 14 residues long. Germline V gene sequence: CDR1 MDHEN, CDR2 SYDVKM. Deletions cut 6 bases from V and 6 bases from J, with 15 bases between.

V gene TRBV7-3 combines with J gene TRBJ2-1, with 11 bases that match TRBD2. Germline CDR1 is SGHTA and CDR2 is FQGTGA. With V trimmed by 5 bases and J by 1 base, 4 bases remained unmatched. The CDR3 length is 16 residues. The chain's CDR3 is CASSPLAGGSYNEQFF. The CDR3 nucleotides are TGTGCCAGCAGCCCTCTAGCGGGAGGTTCCTACAATGAGCAGTTCTTC.

The chain is built from TRBV2 and TRBJ1-2; D unresolved. The V and J ends lost 8 bases and 4 bases respectively, with 14 bases between them. Germline lookup yields CDR1 SNHLY and CDR2 FYNNEI. CDR3 size: 13 residues. The CDR3 here is CASSGTEGYGYTF. For the CDR3, the DNA is TGTGCCAGCTCAGGAACAGAGGGCTATGGCTACACCTTC.

The chain is built from TRBV4-2 and TRBJ2-7; D call uncertain. This CDR3 region has 12 residues. The germline CDR1 and CDR2 sequences are LGHNA and YNFKEQ. V dropped 3 bases and J dropped 4 bases, with 7 bases sitting between them. The CDR3 loop reads CASSQTQYEQYF. CDR3 in DNA: TGTGCCAGCAGCCAGACACAATACGAGCAGTACTTC.

The genes are TRBV5-4 and TRBJ2-1, with 13 positions matching TRBD2. The germline V gene has CDR1 SGHNT and CDR2 YYREEE (reference sequence). The CDR3 totals 15 residues. J gave up 5 bases and V 4 bases, and 3 bases lay outside the gene matches. The chain's CDR3 is CASSGGTSGDNEQFF. In nucleotides, the CDR3 is TGTGCCAGCAGCGGGGGGACTAGCGGGGACAATGAGCAGTTCTTC.

The V and J genes are TRBV7-3 and TRBJ2-3; the D gene is possibly TRBD1 (6 bases). Germline V gene lookup returns CDR1 SGHTA and CDR2 FQGTGA. The V gene lost 3 bases and the J gene lost 5 bases, with 21 bases spanning the gap. This CDR3 has 17 residues. This CDR3 is CASSFQGVTGSGDTQYF. In DNA form, the CDR3 reads TGTGCCAGCAGCTTTCAAGGGGTCACAGGGTCCGGAGATACGCAGTATTTT.

The V and J genes are TRBV2 and TRBJ2-3; 8 nucleotides agree with TRBD2. CDR1 SNHLY and CDR2 FYNNEI come from the germline V gene. The J segment lost 0 bases and the V segment lost 6 bases, leaving 5 bases of the junction unmatched. The CDR3 runs to 15 residues. CDR3 DNA: TGTGCCAGCAGCGGGAGGGCATCGAGCACAGATACGCAGTATTTT. This sequence encodes CASSGRASSTDTQYF. The full variable domain, with the rest looked up from reference TRBV2 and TRBJ2-3, is EPEVTQTPSHQVTQMGQEVILRCVPISNHLYFYWYRQILGQKVEFLVSFYNNEISEKSEIFDDQFSVERPDGSNFTLKIRSTKLEDSAMYFCASSGRASSTDTQYFGPGTRLTVL.

The chain is built from TRBV13 and TRBJ2-1; 9 positions agree with TRBD2. Germline V gene lookup returns CDR1 PRHDT and CDR2 FYEKMQ (reference sequence). V shed 4 bases and J 1 base; nucleotides not matched to a gene: 5. CDR3 size: 16 residues. In DNA form, the CDR3 reads TGTGCCAGCAGCTCCTTAGCGGGAGTTTCCTACAATGAGCAGTTCTTC. It yields the protein CASSSLAGVSYNEQFF.

The chain recombines TRBV27 with TRBJ2-1; D might be TRBD1 (6 bases). The CDR3 extends over 14 amino acids. The V and J ends lost 5 bases and 7 bases respectively, with 15 bases between them. Germline V CDR1 and CDR2: MNHEY, SMNVEV (reference sequence). CDR3 loop: CASSKGHFGNEQFF. CDR3 nucleotide sequence: TGTGCCAGCAGTAAGGGACATTTCGGGAATGAGCAGTTCTTC.